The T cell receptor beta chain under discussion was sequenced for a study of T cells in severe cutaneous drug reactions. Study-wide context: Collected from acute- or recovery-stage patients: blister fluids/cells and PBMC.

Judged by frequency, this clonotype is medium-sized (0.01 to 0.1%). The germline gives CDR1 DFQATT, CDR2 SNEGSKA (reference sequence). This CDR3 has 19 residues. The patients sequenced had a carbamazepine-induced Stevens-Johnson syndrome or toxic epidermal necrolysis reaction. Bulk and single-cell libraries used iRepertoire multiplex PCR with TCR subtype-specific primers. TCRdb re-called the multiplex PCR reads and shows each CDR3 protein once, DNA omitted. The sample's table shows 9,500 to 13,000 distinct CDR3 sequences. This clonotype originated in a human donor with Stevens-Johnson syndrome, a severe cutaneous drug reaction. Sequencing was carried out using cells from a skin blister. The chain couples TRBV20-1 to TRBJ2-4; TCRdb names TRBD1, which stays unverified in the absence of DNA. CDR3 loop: CSATSTRAGRVETKNIQYF.